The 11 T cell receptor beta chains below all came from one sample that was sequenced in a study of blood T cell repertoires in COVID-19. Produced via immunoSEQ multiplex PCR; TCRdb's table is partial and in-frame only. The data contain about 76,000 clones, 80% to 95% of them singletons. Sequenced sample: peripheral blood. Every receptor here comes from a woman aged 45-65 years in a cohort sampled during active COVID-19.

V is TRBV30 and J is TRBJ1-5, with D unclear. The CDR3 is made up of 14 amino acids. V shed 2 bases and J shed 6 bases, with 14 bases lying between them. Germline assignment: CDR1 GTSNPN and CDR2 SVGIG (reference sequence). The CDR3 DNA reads TGTGCCTGGAGTCCGACATCTGGGTTTCAGCCCCAGCATTTT. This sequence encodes CAWSPTSGFQPQHF.

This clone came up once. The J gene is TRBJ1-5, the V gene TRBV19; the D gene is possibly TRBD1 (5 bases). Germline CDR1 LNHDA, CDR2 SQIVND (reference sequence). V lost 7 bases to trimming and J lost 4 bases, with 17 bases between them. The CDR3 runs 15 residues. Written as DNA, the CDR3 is TGTGCCAGTAATATTCAGGGCCTTCTTAATCAGCCCCAGCATTTT. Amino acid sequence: CASNIQGLLNQPQHF.

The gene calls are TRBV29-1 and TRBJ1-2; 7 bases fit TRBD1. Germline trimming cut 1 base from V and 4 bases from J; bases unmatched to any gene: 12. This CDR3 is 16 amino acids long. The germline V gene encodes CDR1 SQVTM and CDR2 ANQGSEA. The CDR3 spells CSVEGEFTGASYGYTF. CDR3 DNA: TGCAGCGTTGAAGGGGAGTTTACAGGGGCGTCCTATGGCTACACCTTC.

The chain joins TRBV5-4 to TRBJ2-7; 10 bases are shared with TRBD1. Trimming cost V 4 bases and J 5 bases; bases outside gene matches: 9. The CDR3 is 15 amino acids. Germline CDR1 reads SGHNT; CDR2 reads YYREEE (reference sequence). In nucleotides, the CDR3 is TGTGCCAGCAGCCCTCCGACAGGGGGCCTGAACGAGCAGTACTTC. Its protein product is CASSPPTGGLNEQYF.

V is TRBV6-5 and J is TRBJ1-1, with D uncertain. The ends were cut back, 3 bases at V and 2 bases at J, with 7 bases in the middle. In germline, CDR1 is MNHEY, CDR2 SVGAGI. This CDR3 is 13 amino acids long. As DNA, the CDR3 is TGTGCCAGCAGTTATTCAGTTAACACTGAAGCTTTCTTT. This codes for CASSYSVNTEAFF.

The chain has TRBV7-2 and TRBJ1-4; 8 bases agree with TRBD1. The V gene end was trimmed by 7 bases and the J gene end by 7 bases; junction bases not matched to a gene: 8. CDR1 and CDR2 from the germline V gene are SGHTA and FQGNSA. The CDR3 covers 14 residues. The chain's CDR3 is CASNRQGQGEKLFF. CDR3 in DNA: TGTGCCAGCAACAGACAGGGGCAAGGTGAAAAACTGTTTTTT.

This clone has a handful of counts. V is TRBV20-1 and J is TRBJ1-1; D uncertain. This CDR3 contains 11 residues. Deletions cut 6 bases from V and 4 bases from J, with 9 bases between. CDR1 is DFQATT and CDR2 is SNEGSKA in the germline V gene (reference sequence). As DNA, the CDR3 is TGCAGTGCCCCTCGGGGCACTGAAGCTTTCTTT. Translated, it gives CSAPRGTEAFF.

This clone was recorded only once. The CDR3 region is CASSRTSGRVSGANVLTF. The CDR3 region has the DNA TGTGCCAGTAGTAGGACTAGCGGGAGGGTCTCTGGGGCCAACGTCCTGACTTTC. The chain recombines TRBV19 with TRBJ2-6; 15 bases line up with TRBD2. The V and J ends lost 4 bases and 0 bases, in that order; junction bases with no gene match: 1. The germline gives CDR1 LNHDA, CDR2 SQIVND (reference sequence). The CDR3 has 18 residues.

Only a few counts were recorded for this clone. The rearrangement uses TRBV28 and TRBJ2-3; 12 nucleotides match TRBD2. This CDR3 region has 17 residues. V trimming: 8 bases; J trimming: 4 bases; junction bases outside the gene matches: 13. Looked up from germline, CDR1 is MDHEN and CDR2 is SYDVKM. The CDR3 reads CASSDRGTSGLADTQYF. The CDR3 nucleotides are TGTGCCAGCTCCGATCGGGGGACTAGCGGGTTGGCAGATACGCAGTATTTT. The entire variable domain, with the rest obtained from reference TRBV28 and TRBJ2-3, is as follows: DVKVTQSSRYLVKRTGEKVFLECVQDMDHENMFWYRQDPGLGLRLIYFSYDVKMKEKGDIPEGYSVSREKKERFSLILESASTNQTSMYLCASSDRGTSGLADTQYFGPGTRLTVL.

CDR3 in amino acids: CASSPPGGLYNEQFF. CDR3 sequence (DNA): TGTGCCAGCTCACCCCCAGGTGGACTTTACAATGAGCAGTTCTTC. The rearrangement joins TRBV18 to TRBJ2-1; weak D call: TRBD2 (5 bases). The V gene lost 3 bases and the J gene lost 4 bases, with 13 bases spanning the gap. The CDR3 spans 15 residues. Germline V gene sequence: CDR1 KGHSH, CDR2 LQKENI.

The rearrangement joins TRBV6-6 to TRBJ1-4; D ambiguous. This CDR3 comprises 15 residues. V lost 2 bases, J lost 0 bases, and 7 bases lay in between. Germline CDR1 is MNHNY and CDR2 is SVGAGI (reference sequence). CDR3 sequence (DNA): TGTGCCAGCAGTTACACCAGCGCAACTAATGAAAAACTGTTTTTT. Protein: CASSYTSATNEKLFF.